This T cell receptor (beta chain) was recovered during a study of T-cell reconstitution after alpha-beta-depleted transplantation in children (dated by TCRdb to the mid-2010s). For the wider study: Using TCR repertoire profiling, the study followed T-cell immune reconstitution in a quantitative way in children after TCRalphabeta/CD19-depleted allogeneic hematopoietic cell transplantation. Study-level results and caveats: The frequencies of hyperexpanded clones fell over the following months, and after one year, T-cell counts and TCRbeta diversity were mostly attributed to newly produced T cells. About two months after transplant, the apparently early recovery of alphabetaT-cell counts reportedly depended on just several hundred clones that had expanded rapidly and came from non-depleted graft cells. In some patients, the high TCRbeta diversity seen at day 60 was put down to recipient T cells and intrathymic progenitors that had survived conditioning.

V is cut back by 3 bases and J by 2 bases, with 8 bases in the junction unmatched. The CDR3, from cysteine to phenylalanine, totals 17 residues. Only the CDR3 DNA is retained, 51 bases long and in frame from the first base. Read against the paper, the sample's treatment or condition label means: allogeneic hematopoietic cell transplantation with graft depleted of TCRalphabeta T cells and CD19 B cells. Transplant recipients were children who received TCRalphabeta/CD19-depleted allogeneic hematopoietic cell grafts. Library method: PCR. Instrument on record: Illumina HiSeq 2500. TCR library preparation used molecular barcoding, with unique molecular identifiers applied to normalize quantification of the TCRbeta repertoire. TCRdb reprocessing: public reads trimmed at Q25 with fastp, clones called with MiXCR, in-frame beta chains kept. Every CDR3 protein is listed once, alongside the most common genes and DNA of its rows. In all, the sample holds about 470,000 distinct CDR3 sequences, and approximately 41% of those were seen once. Of the sample, under 35% falls within the top ten clones.

About this clonotype itself: It has no known antigen specificity. Base qualities are not at hand, and no much larger clone is one base apart.

The chain was built from TRBV12-3 or TRBV12-4 and TRBJ1-5, and 9 junctional nucleotides match TRBD1. This TCR derives from a girl under 10 years old with aplastic anemia, due to receive a stem cell transplant. Sequenced here: PBMCs, sampled before TCRalphabeta/CD19-depleted stem cell transplant. The CDR3: CASSFGRTGDGNQPQHF. The DNA sequence reads TGTGCCAGCAGTTTTGGTAGGACAGGGGATGGCAATCAGCCCCAGCATTTT.